These 6 T cell receptor beta chains were sequenced from one sample in a study of spatial heterogeneity in lung cancer. Each CDR3 protein is one row after TCRdb ran MiXCR on the 5' RACE reads. The repertoire includes roughly 8,300 distinct CDR3 sequences, 4% to 6% of them detected once, and 13% to 15% sits in the top ten. Whole-study results and caveats: Tumor mutation count correlated with how many alpha and beta TCRs expanded intratumorally.

No antigen is known for these receptors. Noted time point: sample taken at primary tumor resection. The input for sequencing was lung tumor tissue, taken at surgery. These TCRs come from a female donor with early-stage non-small cell lung cancer.

This clonotype occurred many times. The J gene is TRBJ2-4, the V gene TRBV5-1; possibly TRBD1 for D (6 bases). Germline V gene lookup returns CDR1 SGHRS and CDR2 YFSETQ. The CDR3 consists of 13 residues. The V end lost 1 base, the J end lost 9 bases, and 11 bases lay between the germline ends. The CDR3 is CASSLYTGSIQYF. The CDR3 DNA reads TGCGCCAGCAGCTTGTATACAGGGAGCATTCAGTACTTC.

This clonotype was seen many times. The rearrangement links TRBV18 to TRBJ2-3; perhaps D is TRBD1 or TRBD2 (5 bases each). There are 15 residues in the CDR3. Trimming shortened V by 2 bases and J by 0 bases, and 9 bases separated the two germline ends. Germline CDR1 KGHSH, CDR2 LQKENI. This CDR3 reads CASSPSGPSTDTQYF. In DNA, the CDR3 is TGTGCCAGCTCACCATCGGGACCAAGCACAGATACGCAGTATTTT.

The table lists this clonotype with many counts. The chain uses TRBV6-5 and TRBJ2-1; TRBD1 matches 9 bases. V gave up 5 bases and J gave up 0 bases; unmatched junction bases: 5. The CDR3 runs 16 residues. Per germline, CDR1 MNHEY and CDR2 SVGAGI. The CDR3 DNA is TGTGCCAGCAGTACCAGGGACAGGGTCTCCTACAATGAGCAGTTCTTC. It specifies CASSTRDRVSYNEQFF.

Many counts were recorded for this clonotype. J is TRBJ2-5 and V is TRBV5-5, with D tentatively TRBD1 (5 bases). The CDR3 runs 16 residues. V was clipped by 0 bases and J by 0 bases, with 12 bases between them. Germline lookup yields CDR1 SGHKS and CDR2 YYEKEE (reference sequence). CDR3 sequence: CASSLVGTGYQETQYF. In nucleotides, the CDR3 is TGTGCCAGCAGCTTGGTTGGTACAGGCTACCAAGAGACCCAGTACTTC.

This clonotype was recorded at least ten times. This chain connects TRBV3-1 to TRBJ2-7, with TRBD2 matching over 8 bases. This CDR3 is 15 amino acids long. J lost 0 bases, V lost 4 bases, and 5 bases had no gene match. CDR1 and CDR2 from the germline V gene are LGHDT and YNNKEL (reference sequence). The chain's CDR3 is CASSPKTSVSYEQYF. DNA of the CDR3: TGTGCCAGCAGCCCCAAGACTAGCGTCTCCTACGAGCAGTACTTC.

This clonotype was seen many times. The rearrangement links TRBV7-3 to TRBJ2-1; 8 positions match TRBD1. This CDR3 has 16 amino acids. Per germline, CDR1 SGHTA and CDR2 FQGTGA. V gave up 2 bases and J gave up 5 bases; unmatched junction bases: 8. The CDR3 nucleotides are TGTGCCAGCAGCTTACGCGCTGGACAGGGCCACAATGAGCAGTTCTTC. Translated: CASSLRAGQGHNEQFF.